These 19 T cell receptor beta chains were all obtained from the same sample, sequenced in a study of T cells in localized non-small cell lung cancer. Here immunoSEQ multiplex PCR was the method, and the copy in TCRdb shows in-frame clones only, minus some. The sample consists of 9,500 to 14,000 clones, roughly 27% of them appearing once. The sample here was lung tumor tissue, taken before any cancer treatment. These TCRs come from a man between 40 and 75 years old with stage I lung adenocarcinoma.

This sequence joins TRBV30 and TRBJ1-4; D is ambiguous. The V end lost 2 bases, the J end lost 4 bases, and 14 bases lay between the germline ends. Germline V gene data show CDR1 as GTSNPN and CDR2 as SVGIG (reference sequence). CDR3 length: 15 residues. In nucleotides, the CDR3 is TGTGCCTGGAGTAAGGGTTTGGCTGGTAATGAAAAACTGTTTTTT. Its protein is CAWSKGLAGNEKLFF. Combining the CDR3 with reference TRBV30 and TRBJ1-4 gives the whole variable domain SQTIHQWPATLVQPVGSPLSLECTVEGTSNPNLYWYRQAAGRGLQLLFYSVGIGQISSEVPQNLSASRPQDRQFILSSKKLLLSDSGFYLCAWSKGLAGNEKLFFGSGTQLSVL.

V and J are TRBV4-1 and TRBJ1-2; TRBD1 aligns across 7 bases. The V and J ends lost 4 bases and 6 bases, in that order; junction bases with no gene match: 8. The CDR3 contains 14 residues. The germline CDR1 and CDR2 sequences are MGHRA and YSYEKL. CDR3 bases: TGCGCCAGCAGCCCCGGACAGGTGGCGAATGGCTACACCTTC. This translates into CASSPGQVANGYTF.

This clone showed up many times. One junction end disagrees with the germline gene, perhaps due to a read error. This chain joins TRBV11-3 and TRBJ2-2; no reliable D call. The germline CDR1 and CDR2 sequences are SGHNT and YENEEA. The CDR3 is made up of 16 amino acids. The CDR3 DNA sequence: TGTGCTAGCAGCTTGGGAAGAACAATCAACACCGGGGAGCTGTTTTTT. Protein sequence: CASSLGRTINTGELFF.

By share of the sample, this clone is medium-sized. V usage is TRBV14 and J usage is TRBJ1-1; the D is unclear. The CDR3 length is 13 residues. Germline CDR1 SGHDN, CDR2 FVKESK. Trimming removed 3 bases from V and 2 bases from J, with 7 bases in between. CDR3 coding DNA: TGTGCCAGCAGCCAGCAGAGAAACACTGAAGCTTTCTTT. Protein sequence: CASSQQRNTEAFF.

The chain employs TRBV11-3 and TRBJ1-1; a weak D match, TRBD1 (5 bases). V lost 5 bases and J lost 0, with 16 bases in between. The CDR3 covers 16 residues. In germline, CDR1 is SGHNT, CDR2 YENEEA. The CDR3: CASSPTGGMMNTEAFF. The CDR3 DNA reads TGTGCCAGCAGCCCCACCGGGGGAATGATGAACACTGAAGCTTTCTTT.

A few counts support this clone. The CDR3 bases are TGTGCCAGCAGCCACATCCCGGGACACAGAAAACTCACAGATACGCAGTATTTT. Residues: CASSHIPGHRKLTDTQYF. This sequence joins TRBV14 and TRBJ2-3; the D gene is possibly TRBD1 (6 bases). Trimming removed 3 bases from V and 2 bases from J, with 21 bases in between. The CDR3 sequence is 18 residues long. Per the germline V gene, CDR1 is SGHDN and CDR2 is FVKESK. Full variable domain (rest looked up from reference TRBV14 and TRBJ2-3): EAGVTQFPSHSVIEKGQTVTLRCDPISGHDNLYWYRRVMGKEIKFLLHFVKESKQDESGMPNNRFLAERTGGTYSTLKVQPAELEDSGVYFCASSHIPGHRKLTDTQYFGPGTRLTVL.

The chain uses TRBV29-1 and TRBJ1-2; unclear D gene. The germline V gene has CDR1 SQVTM and CDR2 ANQGSEA. The V end lost 1 base, the J end lost 0 bases, and 6 bases lay between the germline ends. The CDR3 runs 13 residues. The chain's CDR3 is CSVEGLTNYGYTF. The DNA for the CDR3 is TGCAGCGTTGAAGGTCTTACTAACTATGGCTACACCTTC.

This clone appeared a few times. The chain has TRBV9 and TRBJ2-5, with TRBD2 matching over 10 bases. This CDR3 contains 15 residues. The trim removed 2 bases at V and 4 bases at J, leaving 5 bases unmatched. CDR1 is SGDLS, CDR2 YYNGEE, per germline. Written as DNA, the CDR3 is TGTGCCAGCAGCGTTTGGAGCGGGGGGGCAGAGACCCAGTACTTC. It codes for CASSVWSGGAETQYF. Full variable domain (outside the CDR3, taken from reference TRBV9 and TRBJ2-5): DSGVTQTPKHLITATGQRVTLRCSPRSGDLSVYWYQQSLDQGLQFLIQYYNGEERAKGNILERFSAQQFPDLHSELNLSSLELGDSALYFCASSVWSGGAETQYFGPGTRLLVL.

This clone was seen only a few times. This chain links TRBV29-1 with TRBJ2-3, with D hard to call. CDR1 and CDR2 (germline): SQVTM, ANQGSEA. This CDR3 is built from 15 residues. Trimming took 4 bases from V and 1 from J, leaving 15 bases between them. The CDR3 bases are TGCAGCGTTGCGGGCGGCGCGCTAGGCACAGATACGCAGTATTTT. This encodes CSVAGGALGTDTQYF.

V is TRBV6-8 and J is TRBJ1-3; no firm D call. V lost 8 bases, J lost 7 bases, and 15 bases lay in between. Germline V gives CDR1 MNHGY, CDR2 SAAAGT. The CDR3 consists of 13 residues. The CDR3 sequence is CASSNPVPNTIYF. In DNA form, the CDR3 reads TGTGCCAGCTCGAACCCTGTCCCCAACACCATATATTTT.

This clone occurred a few times. At one of its ends the junction is not consistent with the germline gene, which may arise from a read error. The rearrangement joins TRBV19 to TRBJ2-7, with TRBD1 matching over 7 bases. The CDR3 contains 15 residues. Germline CDR1 reads LNHDA; CDR2 reads SQIVND (reference sequence). CDR3 in DNA: TGTGCCAGTAGTTATACCGTGCAAGGGGGCTACGAGCAGTGCTTC. This codes for CASSYTVQGGYEQCF.

By sample fraction, this clone is large (0.1 to 1%). V is TRBV15 and J is TRBJ1-3; TRBD1 agrees at 7 bases. The trim removed 3 bases at V and 0 bases at J, leaving 5 bases unmatched. The CDR3 runs 16 residues. Germline loops: CDR1 LNHNV, CDR2 YYDKDF (reference sequence). CDR3 DNA: TGTGCCACCAGCAGTCGCGACAGGGCCTCTGGAAACACCATATATTTT. This gives the protein CATSSRDRASGNTIYF.

This clone was seen once. The V call is TRBV5-1, the J call TRBJ2-1; D is perhaps TRBD2 (6 bases). The germline V and J ends were trimmed by 4 bases and 9 bases, with 17 bases remaining between them. The CDR3 covers 14 residues. The germline V gene encodes CDR1 SGHRS and CDR2 YFSETQ. The CDR3 sequence is CASSQDGSFGEQFF. CDR3 nucleotides: TGCGCCAGCAGCCAGGACGGGAGCTTTGGTGAGCAGTTCTTC.

V usage is TRBV6-8 and J usage is TRBJ1-2, with D uncertain. V was trimmed by 7 bases and J by 6 bases, leaving 15 bases between them. Per the germline V gene, CDR1 is MNHGY and CDR2 is SAAAGT. The CDR3 covers 13 residues. CDR3 sequence (DNA): TGTGCCAGCACTAGGATGGCATCTGATGGCTACACCTTC. This sequence encodes CASTRMASDGYTF.

By sample fraction, this clone is medium-sized. The chain uses TRBV6-8 and TRBJ2-1; no clear D gene. Trimming stripped 5 bases from V and 7 bases from J, with 21 bases between. In germline, CDR1 is MNHGY, CDR2 SAAAGT. This CDR3 has 16 amino acids. The CDR3 bases are TGTGCCAGCAGTGATTCGGGCAGACCCATCGGGAATGAGCAGTTCTTC. Its translation is CASSDSGRPIGNEQFF.

The V gene is TRBV11-3, the J gene TRBJ2-1; D gene uncertain. The CDR3 totals 15 residues. Per germline, CDR1 SGHNT and CDR2 YENEEA. Trimming removed 2 bases from V and 6 bases from J, with 14 bases in between. The CDR3 DNA is TGTGCCAGCAGCTTACCACCTGCAGGAGTCAATGAGCAGTTCTTC. Protein product: CASSLPPAGVNEQFF.

This clone qualifies as medium-sized. The V gene is TRBV9, the J gene TRBJ2-4, with D tentatively TRBD2 (6 bases). This CDR3 has 14 amino acids. The V gene's germline CDR1 is SGDLS and CDR2 YYNGEE. Between the trimmed V and J ends, which lost 5 bases and 8 bases, there was a span of 17 bases. The DNA for the CDR3 is TGTGCCAGCAGAGCCGTCGACGGCGGGGACATTCAGTACTTC. Translation: CASRAVDGGDIQYF.

V is TRBV25-1 and J is TRBJ1-1; D gene ambiguous. The CDR3 loop spans 13 amino acids. Germline V gives CDR1 MGHDK, CDR2 SYGVNS. The V end lost 0 bases, the J end lost 7 bases, and 9 bases lay between the germline ends. The chain's CDR3 is CASSEYFGDEAFF. The CDR3 nucleotides are TGTGCCAGCAGTGAATATTTCGGGGATGAAGCTTTCTTT.

This clone was found once. The CDR3 here is CASSHEGYSYNEQFF. For the CDR3, the DNA is TGTGCCAGCTCGCATGAGGGGTATTCCTACAATGAGCAGTTCTTC. V and J are TRBV18 and TRBJ2-1, with D perhaps given as TRBD1 or TRBD2 (5 bases each). V lost 6 bases, J lost 1 base, and 13 bases lay in between. This CDR3 comprises 15 residues. Germline assignment: CDR1 KGHSH and CDR2 LQKENI.